This T cell receptor beta chain was retrieved from a study of regulatory T cells in long-lasting Graves disease. General study points: With persistent disease, TRBV28, TRBJ1-2 and TRBJ2-5 were the favored segments.

Investigators prepared the TCR beta libraries by applying iRepertoire HTBI primers and Arm-PCR of CDR3 regions. TCRdb called the multiplex PCR reads again in MiXCR, with one record for every CDR3 protein. Counted here are about 470,000 distinct CDR3 sequences, 20% to 25% occurring once; the ten biggest clones make up approximately 6.4%. In its sample, this clonotype was seen a few times. The antigen remains undetermined. Described time point: persistent/refractory GD, antithyroid drugs over 5 years with positive TRAb. PBMCs were the source of the RNA used for TCR sequencing. The CDR3 extends over 13 amino acids. Germline V gene data show CDR1 as SEHNR and CDR2 as FQNEAQ (reference sequence). The ends were cut back, 4 bases at V and 13 bases at J, with 20 bases in the middle.

Sequenced material: peripheral blood mononuclear cells (PBMCs), taken when the disease was refractory, from a patient treated with antithyroid drugs. The receptor was derived from a female donor with Graves disease. J is TRBJ2-7 and V is TRBV7-9, with D unresolved. The CDR3 DNA sequence: TGTGCCAGCAGCTCTGTTCTAAAGGGCACCTTTTACTTC. Its translation is CASSSVLKGTFYF.